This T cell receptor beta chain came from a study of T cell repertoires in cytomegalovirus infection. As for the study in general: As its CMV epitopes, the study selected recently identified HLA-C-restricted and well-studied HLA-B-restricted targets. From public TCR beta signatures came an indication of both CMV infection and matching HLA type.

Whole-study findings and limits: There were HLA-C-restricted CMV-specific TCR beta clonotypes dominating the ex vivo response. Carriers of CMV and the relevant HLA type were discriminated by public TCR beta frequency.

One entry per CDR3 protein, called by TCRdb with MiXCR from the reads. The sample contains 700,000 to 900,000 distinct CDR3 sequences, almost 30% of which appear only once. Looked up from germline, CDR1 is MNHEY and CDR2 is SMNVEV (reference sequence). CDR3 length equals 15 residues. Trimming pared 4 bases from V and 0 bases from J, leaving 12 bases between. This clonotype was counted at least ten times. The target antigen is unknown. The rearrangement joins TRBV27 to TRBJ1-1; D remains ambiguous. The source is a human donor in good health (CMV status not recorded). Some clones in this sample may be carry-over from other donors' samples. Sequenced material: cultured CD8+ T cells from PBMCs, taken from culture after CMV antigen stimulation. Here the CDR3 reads CASSSSPTLNTEAFF. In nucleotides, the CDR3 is TGTGCCAGCAGTTCCTCACCGACACTGAACACTGAAGCTTTCTTT.